Listed below are T cell receptor beta chains from one sample, sequenced in a study of T cells in Graves' hyperthyroidism and ophthalmopathy. TCRdb re-analysed the multiplex PCR reads in MiXCR, keeping a single row per CDR3 protein. Among around 340,000 distinct CDR3 sequences listed, about 20% were seen once. Sequencing was performed on blood. All receptors come from a woman aged 50 to 60 with Graves' hyperthyroidism. The CDR3 runs from the conserved cysteine through the conserved F or W. The D gene is left open where the match is weak. Clone size is not always given. Where it is, it says once, few, many or a class for expanded clones.

CASIHAGVTDTQYF | TGTGCCAGCATTCACGCGGGAGTTACAGATACGCAGTATTTT | TRBV7-9 | TRBD2 | few | TRBJ2-3
CASSSRHDRSWETQYF | TGTGCCAGCAGTTCCCGGCATGACAGGTCGTGGGAGACCCAGTACTTC | TRBV12-3/TRBV12-4 | NA | many | TRBJ2-5
CASSGQLINQPQHF | TGTGCCAGCAGTGGCCAGCTGATCAATCAGCCCCAGCATTTT | TRBV28 | NA | many | TRBJ1-5
CASSFSGAYEQYF | TGTGCCAGCAGTTTTAGCGGGGCCTACGAGCAGTACTTC | TRBV7-2 | TRBD2 | many | TRBJ2-7
CASSHSGGETQYF | TGTGCCAGCTCCCACAGCGGGGGGGAGACCCAGTACTTC | TRBV18 | TRBD2 | NA | TRBJ2-5
CASSFYRSTYNEQFF | TGCGCCAGCAGCTTCTACAGGTCCACCTACAATGAGCAGTTCTTC | TRBV5-1 | NA | few | TRBJ2-1
CASSPFGANYGYTF | TGTGCCAGCAGCCCCTTTGGAGCTAACTATGGCTACACCTTC | TRBV7-9 | NA | NA | TRBJ1-2
CASSLSGDGITLHF | TGTGCCAGCAGTTTATCTGGGGACGGGATCACCCTCCACTTT | TRBV27 | NA | NA | TRBJ1-6
CASTPGGTGELFF | TGTGCCAGCACCCCGGGGGGTACCGGGGAGCTGTTTTTT | TRBV12-3/TRBV12-4 | TRBD2 | NA | TRBJ2-2
CASSPGTMGNQPQHF | TGTGCCAGCAGTCCGGGAACTATGGGAAATCAGCCCCAGCATTTT | TRBV28 | NA | few | TRBJ1-5
CASSLRVTQYF | TGTGCCAGCAGCCTGCGGGTGACCCAGTACTTC | TRBV3-1 | NA | NA | TRBJ2-5
CASSPRRGEQFF | TGTGCCAGCAGTCCCCGCCGTGGTGAGCAGTTCTTC | TRBV2 | NA | many | TRBJ2-1
CASSLSRSQETQYF | TGTGCCAGCAGTTTAAGCAGGAGCCAAGAGACCCAGTACTTC | TRBV27 | NA | many | TRBJ2-5
CASSYSPSGQETQYF | TGTGCCAGCAGTTACTCGCCTAGCGGCCAAGAGACCCAGTACTTC | TRBV6-2/TRBV6-3 | TRBD2 | many | TRBJ2-5
CSALGQGVNTEAFF | TGCAGTGCCCTAGGACAGGGAGTGAACACTGAAGCTTTCTTT | TRBV20-1 | TRBD1 | NA | TRBJ1-1
CASSSPDRAQSYEQYF | TGCGCCAGCAGCTCCCCAGACAGAGCTCAATCCTACGAGCAGTACTTC | TRBV5-1 | NA | many | TRBJ2-7
CASSYRATLTNEQFF | TGTGCCAGCAGTTACAGGGCGACTCTGACGAATGAGCAGTTCTTC | TRBV6-2/TRBV6-3 | NA | many | TRBJ2-1
CASSPGSLNEQFF | TGTGCCAGCAGCCCCGGGAGTCTCAATGAGCAGTTCTTC | TRBV7-2 | NA | NA | TRBJ2-1
CSAMIWGTQYF | TGCAGTGCTATGATATGGGGGACCCAGTACTTC | TRBV20-1 | NA | NA | TRBJ2-5
CSARDQRGKAETQYF | TGCAGTGCTAGAGATCAGCGGGGGAAGGCGGAGACCCAGTACTTC | TRBV20-1 | TRBD2 | NA | TRBJ2-5
CASSQAIRAYEQYF | TGTGCCAGCAGCCAAGCTATCAGGGCCTACGAGCAGTACTTC | TRBV3-1 | NA | NA | TRBJ2-7
CASGGTGEHQPQHF | TGTGCCAGCGGGGGGACAGGGGAGCATCAGCCCCAGCATTTT | TRBV6-1 | TRBD1 | NA | TRBJ1-5
CASSFGTTAETQYF | TGTGCCAGCAGCTTCGGGACTACCGCAGAGACCCAGTACTTC | TRBV7-2 | TRBD2 | once | TRBJ2-5
CASSIFGTGGQPQHF | TGTGCCAGCAGTATCTTCGGGACAGGGGGCCAGCCCCAGCATTTT | TRBV28 | TRBD1 | NA | TRBJ1-5
CASRSWGTESYNEQFF | TGTGCCAGCAGATCGTGGGGGACAGAGTCCTACAATGAGCAGTTCTTC | TRBV28 | TRBD1 | NA | TRBJ2-1
CASTIQPLGANVLTF | TGTGCCAGCACTATTCAACCCCTCGGGGCCAACGTCCTGACTTTC | TRBV27 | NA | many | TRBJ2-6
CASSLELGLAGSNEQFF | TGTGCCAGCAGTTTAGAGCTCGGGCTAGCGGGATCCAATGAGCAGTTCTTC | TRBV28 | TRBD2 | many | TRBJ2-1
CASSYRIGLAETQYF | TGTGCCAGCAGTTACAGGATCGGACTAGCGGAGACCCAGTACTTC | TRBV6-5 | TRBD2 | many | TRBJ2-5
CASSLLRGGPRETQYF | TGTGCCAGCAGTTTATTGAGGGGAGGGCCGCGAGAGACCCAGTACTTC | TRBV28 | TRBD2 | many | TRBJ2-5
CASSPGTAVYQPQHF | TGTGCCAGCAGCCCAGGGACAGCCGTGTATCAGCCCCAGCATTTT | TRBV9 | TRBD1 | NA | TRBJ1-5
CATSRKGRGQEQYF | TGTGCCACCAGCAGAAAGGGAAGGGGGCAAGAGCAGTACTTC | TRBV15 | TRBD1 | few | TRBJ2-7
CASSAGDRAGPRHEQFF | TGTGCCAGCAGCGCGGGGGATCGGGCGGGTCCTCGGCATGAGCAGTTCTTC | TRBV7-9 | TRBD2 | few | TRBJ2-1
CAISEEAPRDGYTF | TGTGCCATCAGTGAGGAGGCCCCCCGGGATGGCTACACCTTC | TRBV10-3 | NA | NA | TRBJ1-2
CASSSTSGRYNEQFF | TGTGCCAGCAGCTCAACTAGCGGGAGGTACAATGAGCAGTTCTTC | TRBV7-2 | TRBD2 | NA | TRBJ2-1
CASSDVGHNQPQHF | TGTGCCAGCAGTGACGTCGGCCACAATCAGCCCCAGCATTTT | TRBV6-1 | NA | NA | TRBJ1-5
CATSEPGQGGTGELFF | TGTGCCACCAGTGAACCGGGACAGGGAGGTACCGGGGAGCTGTTTTTT | TRBV24-1 | TRBD1 | many | TRBJ2-2
CASTPRSNYNEQFF | TGTGCCAGCACCCCGCGTAGCAACTACAATGAGCAGTTCTTC | TRBV11-2 | NA | NA | TRBJ2-1
CAWSVSVETQYF | TGTGCCTGGAGTGTCTCGGTGGAGACCCAGTACTTC | TRBV30 | NA | NA | TRBJ2-5
CASAPASGSYEQYF | TGTGCCAGCGCCCCGGCTAGCGGCTCCTACGAGCAGTACTTC | TRBV6-1 | TRBD2 | many | TRBJ2-7
CASSQATGTGYTGELFF | TGTGCCAGCAGCCAAGCAACCGGGACAGGGTATACCGGGGAGCTGTTTTTT | TRBV4-2 | TRBD1 | NA | TRBJ2-2
CASSERTGDTQYF | TGTGCCAGCAGTGAGCGGACGGGAGATACGCAGTATTTT | TRBV2 | NA | many | TRBJ2-3
CASSLDLGPNTGELFF | TGTGCCAGCAGCTTAGATCTGGGGCCTAACACCGGGGAGCTGTTTTTT | TRBV11-2 | NA | many | TRBJ2-2
CAISESTGPVTEAFF | TGTGCCATCAGTGAGTCGACCGGGCCGGTCACTGAAGCTTTCTTT | TRBV10-3 | NA | many | TRBJ1-1
CASSGWTGGYGYTF | TGTGCCAGCAGCGGATGGACAGGGGGCTATGGCTACACCTTC | TRBV9 | TRBD1 | NA | TRBJ1-2
CASSGTGGLTGELFF | TGTGCCAGCAGTGGTACAGGGGGCCTCACCGGGGAGCTGTTTTTT | TRBV6-1 | TRBD1 | few | TRBJ2-2
CASSPPGQHYNEQFF | TGTGCCAGCAGCCCTCCGGGACAGCACTACAATGAGCAGTTCTTC | TRBV28 | TRBD1 | many | TRBJ2-1
CASTQMAAGLLSGANVLTF | TGTGCCAGCACCCAAATGGCGGCAGGGCTACTCTCTGGGGCCAACGTCCTGACTTTC | TRBV6-1 | NA | many | TRBJ2-6
CASSPGPVETQYF | TGTGCCAGCAGCCCGGGCCCAGTAGAGACCCAGTACTTC | TRBV3-1 | NA | many | TRBJ2-5
CASSQSMSANYGYTF | TGCGCCAGCAGTCAGAGCATGTCAGCAAACTATGGCTACACCTTC | TRBV5-1 | NA | many | TRBJ1-2
CASSSGTDNEKLFF | TGTGCCAGCAGTAGCGGGACAGATAATGAAAAACTGTTTTTT | TRBV12-3/TRBV12-4 | TRBD1 | many | TRBJ1-4
CATSRVPNTEAFF | TGTGCCACCAGCAGAGTTCCCAACACTGAAGCTTTCTTT | TRBV15 | NA | NA | TRBJ1-1
CATLSGVNTEAFF | TGTGCCACCCTCTCAGGGGTGAACACTGAAGCTTTCTTT | TRBV28 | NA | many | TRBJ1-1
CASSQHGRLSTEAFF | TGTGCCAGCAGTCAACACGGGAGGTTGAGCACTGAAGCTTTCTTT | TRBV3-1 | NA | few | TRBJ1-1
CASSGGQSSTGELFF | TGTGCCAGCAGTGGGGGACAGTCGAGCACCGGGGAGCTGTTTTTT | TRBV12-3/TRBV12-4 | TRBD1 | NA | TRBJ2-2